Listed below are T cell receptor beta chains from one sample, sequenced in a study of OX40 agonist ivuxolimab in advanced cancers. The data were produced by immunoSEQ multiplex PCR, yet TCRdb's version contains in-frame clones alone and is incomplete. The sample records 45,000 to 70,000 clones, around 89% being singletons. This material consisted of CD4+ or CD8+ T cells sorted from blood, taken in a trial of the OX40 agonist ivuxolimab. The receptors were sampled from an adult with an advanced solid tumor such as melanoma, head and neck, liver or kidney cancer. Both conserved end residues are part of each CDR3. The order of the fields is CDR3 protein, V gene, J gene, D gene. The D gene is left open where the match is weak.

CDR3 protein: CASSGGQPYEQYF
V gene: TRBV5-8
J gene: TRBJ2-7
D gene: TRBD1

CDR3 protein: CASSESRAHNEQFF
V gene: TRBV10-1
J gene: TRBJ2-1
D gene: .

CDR3 protein: CASSGTDVGYTF
V gene: TRBV9
J gene: TRBJ1-2
D gene: .

CDR3 protein: CASSRGVLTDTQYF
V gene: TRBV5-8
J gene: TRBJ2-3
D gene: TRBD2

CDR3 protein: CASSEGQGGQPQHF
V gene: TRBV6-1
J gene: TRBJ1-5
D gene: TRBD1

CDR3 protein: CASSSPSGALFF
V gene: TRBV11-2
J gene: TRBJ2-1
D gene: TRBD2

CDR3 protein: CASSLQLAGGPDTQYF
V gene: TRBV11-1
J gene: TRBJ2-3
D gene: TRBD2

CDR3 protein: CASSITGANVLTF
V gene: TRBV28
J gene: TRBJ2-6
D gene: .

CDR3 protein: CASSTGLLGTDTQYF
V gene: TRBV11-1
J gene: TRBJ2-3
D gene: .

CDR3 protein: CASSLSRGGQYGYTF
V gene: TRBV7-9
J gene: TRBJ1-2
D gene: TRBD1

CDR3 protein: CASSLTGAQSYGYTF
V gene: TRBV5-6
J gene: TRBJ1-2
D gene: TRBD1

CDR3 protein: CASRSSGGGDTQYF
V gene: TRBV2
J gene: TRBJ2-3
D gene: TRBD1

CDR3 protein: CASSPARDQPQHF
V gene: TRBV7-8
J gene: TRBJ1-5
D gene: .

CDR3 protein: CASSAVSGGPNEQFF
V gene: TRBV9
J gene: TRBJ2-1
D gene: TRBD2

CDR3 protein: CASTGGQGVNYGYTF
V gene: TRBV6-1
J gene: TRBJ1-2
D gene: TRBD1

CDR3 protein: CASSYSHSTDTQYF
V gene: TRBV6-5
J gene: TRBJ2-3
D gene: .

CDR3 protein: CASSEQTGLAGNTIYF
V gene: TRBV18
J gene: TRBJ1-3
D gene: TRBD1

CDR3 protein: CASSEKETQYF
V gene: TRBV18
J gene: TRBJ2-5
D gene: .

CDR3 protein: CASSQGQGTGELFF
V gene: TRBV6-6
J gene: TRBJ2-2
D gene: TRBD1

CDR3 protein: CASRMDREGSYEQFF
V gene: TRBV6-5
J gene: TRBJ2-1
D gene: TRBD1

CDR3 protein: CASSLGPGEGGKLFF
V gene: TRBV7-9
J gene: TRBJ1-4
D gene: .

CDR3 protein: CASSHLGQPTAEAFF
V gene: TRBV5-5
J gene: TRBJ1-1
D gene: TRBD1

CDR3 protein: CASSYSDTQYF
V gene: TRBV6-6
J gene: TRBJ2-3
D gene: .

CDR3 protein: CASSTTGVTGELFF
V gene: TRBV11-1
J gene: TRBJ2-2
D gene: TRBD1

CDR3 protein: CASSLGPGPTANYGYTF
V gene: TRBV13
J gene: TRBJ1-2
D gene: .

CDR3 protein: CASIVVRRETQYF
V gene: TRBV21-1
J gene: TRBJ2-5
D gene: .

CDR3 protein: CASRTSGTGGWEAFF
V gene: TRBV5-1
J gene: TRBJ1-1
D gene: TRBD1

CDR3 protein: CASSSITGAGNTIYF
V gene: TRBV28
J gene: TRBJ1-3
D gene: .

CDR3 protein: CASSLGKGEAFF
V gene: TRBV18
J gene: TRBJ1-1
D gene: .